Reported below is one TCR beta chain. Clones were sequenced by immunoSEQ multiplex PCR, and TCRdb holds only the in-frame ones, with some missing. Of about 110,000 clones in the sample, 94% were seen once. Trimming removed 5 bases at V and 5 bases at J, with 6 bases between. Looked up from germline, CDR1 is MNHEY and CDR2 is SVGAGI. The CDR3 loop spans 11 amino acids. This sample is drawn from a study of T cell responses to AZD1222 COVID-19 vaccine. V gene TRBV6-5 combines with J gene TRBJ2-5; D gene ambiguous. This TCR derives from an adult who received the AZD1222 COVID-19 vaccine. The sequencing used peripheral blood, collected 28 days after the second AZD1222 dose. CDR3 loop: CASSNGETQYF. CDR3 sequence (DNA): TGTGCCAGCAGTAATGGGGAGACCCAGTACTTC.